Described below is a single T cell receptor (beta chain) sequence and its context. Its antigen is unidentified. CDR3 length equals 16 residues. The junction had 14 bases not matched to a gene; V was cut back by 2 bases and J by 7 bases. Germline V gives CDR1 GTSNPN, CDR2 SVGIG (reference sequence). These data come from a study of cytomegalovirus exposure and HLA in healthy donors. The PCR made use of 60 Vbeta and 13 Jbeta primers. Profiled with immunoSEQ multiplex PCR; TCRdb holds only in-frame clones, not every one. The sample records about 130,000 clones, around 73% being singletons. Study-level results: Most likely, a cluster of highly shared sequence variants arose as a sequencing artifact. According to a later analysis, donors in an Asian-associated ancestry cluster reportedly had fewer N-insertions than the approximately 730-donor mean. Reports indicated that the classifier achieved high specificity and sensitivity in diagnosing cytomegalovirus status.

Sequenced sample: PBMCs. This TCR was recovered from a human donor in good health. V is TRBV30 and J is TRBJ1-5, with 7 bases that match TRBD1. The CDR3 DNA sequence: TGTGCCTGGAGTTTTAATCAGGGACAGCTAGAACAGCCCCAGCATTTT. Translation gives CAWSFNQGQLEQPQHF. The variable domain in full, with the rest retrieved from reference TRBV30 and TRBJ1-5, is SQTIHQWPATLVQPVGSPLSLECTVEGTSNPNLYWYRQAAGRGLQLLFYSVGIGQISSEVPQNLSASRPQDRQFILSSKKLLLSDSGFYLCAWSFNQGQLEQPQHFGDGTRLSIL.